This TCR beta chain was obtained from a study of monozygotic twins with inflammatory bowel disease. TCRdb re-called the 5' RACE reads; one entry per CDR3 protein, DNA not given. Its clone listing holds more than 85,000 distinct CDR3 sequences. This CDR3 has 16 amino acids. CDR1 is SEHNR and CDR2 is FQNEAQ in the germline V gene (reference sequence). The clonotype was recovered from a human donor with ulcerative colitis or Crohn's disease, or a healthy co-twin of an affected twin (not recorded which). The chain links TRBV7-9 to TRBJ1-5; the D call from TCRdb, TRBD1, cannot be confirmed without DNA. Sequencing was carried out using blood. The chain's CDR3 is CASSFLDRDSNQPQHF.